The entry that follows covers one T cell receptor (beta chain) sequence. The antigen remains unidentified. The CDR3 spans 14 residues. CDR1 is MNHNS and CDR2 is SASEGT in the germline V gene. V was trimmed by 1 base and J by 7 bases, leaving 14 bases between them. Every immunoSEQ plate was one replicate of a subset's evenly spread DNA. In the source study's methods: Junction-only sequences produced by ImmunoSEQ had no quality scores, so filtering differed. Only in-frame clones appear in the TCRdb table, and some are missing; sequencing was by immunoSEQ multiplex PCR. D and trimming were read from the DNA, whereas the V and J calls and clone size are those reported in that table. This sample has a few million clones, with approximately 93% found just once. This specimen comes from a study of shared clonotypes between healthy human individuals. Findings and limits, study-wide: The study sampled only blood, and tissue repertoires likely differ.

The sequence was obtained from a man between 18 and 29 years old in good health. Some clones in this sample may be carry-over from other donors' samples. The specimen was naive CD4+ T cells from PBMCs. Indicated subset: CD45RA+ positively selected. V and J are TRBV6-1 and TRBJ2-7, with D possibly TRBD2 on 5 matching bases. The DNA for the CDR3 is TGTGCCAGCAGTGAAGAAAATTCGAGGGAGGAGCAGTACTTC. Translation gives CASSEENSREEQYF.